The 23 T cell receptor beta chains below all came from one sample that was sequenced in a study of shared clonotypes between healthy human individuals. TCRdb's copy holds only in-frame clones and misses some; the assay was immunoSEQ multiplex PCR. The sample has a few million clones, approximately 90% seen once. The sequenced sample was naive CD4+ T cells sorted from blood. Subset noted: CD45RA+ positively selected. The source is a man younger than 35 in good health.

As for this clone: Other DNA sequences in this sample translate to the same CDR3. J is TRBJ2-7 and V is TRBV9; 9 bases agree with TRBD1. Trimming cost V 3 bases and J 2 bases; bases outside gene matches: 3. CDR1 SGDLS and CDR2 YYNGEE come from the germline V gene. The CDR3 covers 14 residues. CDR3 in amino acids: CASSAGTGPYEQYF. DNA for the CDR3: TGTGCCAGCAGCGCCGGGACAGGGCCCTACGAGCAGTACTTC.

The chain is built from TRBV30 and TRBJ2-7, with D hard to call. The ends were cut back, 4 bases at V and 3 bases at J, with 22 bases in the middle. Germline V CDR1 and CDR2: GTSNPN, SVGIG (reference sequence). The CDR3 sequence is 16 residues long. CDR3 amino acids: CAWKRPLGRKNYEQYF. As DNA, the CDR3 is TGTGCCTGGAAACGACCGTTAGGACGGAAAAACTACGAGCAGTACTTC.

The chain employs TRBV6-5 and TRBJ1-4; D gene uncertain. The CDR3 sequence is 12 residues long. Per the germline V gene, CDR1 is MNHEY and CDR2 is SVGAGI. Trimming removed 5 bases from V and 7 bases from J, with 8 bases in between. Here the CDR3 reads CASSDQGEKLFF. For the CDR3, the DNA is TGTGCCAGCAGTGACCAAGGTGAAAAACTGTTTTTT.

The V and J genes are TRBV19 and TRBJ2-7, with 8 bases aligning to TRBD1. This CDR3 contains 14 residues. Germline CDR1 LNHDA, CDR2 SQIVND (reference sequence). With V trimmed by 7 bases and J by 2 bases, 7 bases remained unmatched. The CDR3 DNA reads TGTGCCAGTAACCCCGGCAGGGGGCCCTACGAGCAGTACTTC. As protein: CASNPGRGPYEQYF.

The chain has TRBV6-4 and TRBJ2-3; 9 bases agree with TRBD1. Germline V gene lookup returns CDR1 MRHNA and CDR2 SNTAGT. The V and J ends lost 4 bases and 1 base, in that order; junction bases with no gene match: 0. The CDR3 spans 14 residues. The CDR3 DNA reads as TGTGCCAGCAGTGGGACAGGGGGCACAGATACGCAGTATTTT. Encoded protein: CASSGTGGTDTQYF.

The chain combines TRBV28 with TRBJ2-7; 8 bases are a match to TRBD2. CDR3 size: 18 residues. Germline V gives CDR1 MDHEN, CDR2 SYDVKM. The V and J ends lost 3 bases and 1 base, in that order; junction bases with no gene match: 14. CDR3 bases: TGTGCCAGCAGTTTTGGTCCCGGGGGGGAACTTTGGTCCTACGAGCAGTACTTC. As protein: CASSFGPGGELWSYEQYF.

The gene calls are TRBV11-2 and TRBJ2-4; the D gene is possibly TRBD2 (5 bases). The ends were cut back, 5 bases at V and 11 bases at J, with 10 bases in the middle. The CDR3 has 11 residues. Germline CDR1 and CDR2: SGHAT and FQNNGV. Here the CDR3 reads CASSQLGVQYF. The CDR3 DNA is TGTGCCAGCAGCCAGCTCGGGGTTCAGTACTTC.

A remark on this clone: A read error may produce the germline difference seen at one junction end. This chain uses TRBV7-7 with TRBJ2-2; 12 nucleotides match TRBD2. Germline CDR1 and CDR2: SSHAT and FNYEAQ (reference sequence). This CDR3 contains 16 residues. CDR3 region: CASSPRLAGDPGELFF. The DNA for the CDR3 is TGTGCTAGCAGCCCTCGACTAGCGGGGGACCCCGGGGAGCTGTTTTTT.

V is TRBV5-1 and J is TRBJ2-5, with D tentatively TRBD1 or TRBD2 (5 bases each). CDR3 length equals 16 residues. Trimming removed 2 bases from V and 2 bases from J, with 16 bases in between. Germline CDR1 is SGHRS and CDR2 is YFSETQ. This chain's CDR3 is CASSFPPRQRQETQYF. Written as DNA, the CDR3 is TGCGCCAGCAGCTTTCCACCTAGACAGCGGCAAGAGACCCAGTACTTC.

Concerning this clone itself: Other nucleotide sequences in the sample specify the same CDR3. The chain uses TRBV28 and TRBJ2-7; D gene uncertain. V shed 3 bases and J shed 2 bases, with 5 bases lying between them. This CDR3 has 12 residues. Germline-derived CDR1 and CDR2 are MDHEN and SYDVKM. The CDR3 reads CASSLQAYEQYF. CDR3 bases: TGTGCCAGCAGTTTGCAGGCCTACGAGCAGTACTTC.

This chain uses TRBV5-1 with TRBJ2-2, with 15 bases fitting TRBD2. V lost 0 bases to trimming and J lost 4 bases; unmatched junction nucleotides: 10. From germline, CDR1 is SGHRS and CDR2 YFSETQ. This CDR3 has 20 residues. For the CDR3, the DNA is TGCGCCAGCAGCTTGGACGGGGGGACTAGCGGGAGGTTCGGCACCGGGGAGCTGTTTTTT. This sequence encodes CASSLDGGTSGRFGTGELFF.

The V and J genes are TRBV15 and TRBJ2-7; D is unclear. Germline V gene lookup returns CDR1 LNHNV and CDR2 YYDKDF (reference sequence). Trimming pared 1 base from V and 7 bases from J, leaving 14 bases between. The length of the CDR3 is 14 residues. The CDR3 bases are TGTGCCACCAGCAGAGGAAGGGAACCTTGGGAGCAGTACTTC. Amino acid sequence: CATSRGREPWEQYF.

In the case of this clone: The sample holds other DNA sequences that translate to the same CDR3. The CDR3 nucleotides read TGTGCCAGCAGCTTGACAGGAACTACCTACGAGCAGTACTTC. Protein: CASSLTGTTYEQYF. The rearrangement joins TRBV7-8 to TRBJ2-7; weak D call: TRBD1 (6 bases). The CDR3 runs to 14 residues. The germline V gene encodes CDR1 SGHVS and CDR2 FQNEAQ. V shed 3 bases and J shed 2 bases, with 11 bases lying between them.

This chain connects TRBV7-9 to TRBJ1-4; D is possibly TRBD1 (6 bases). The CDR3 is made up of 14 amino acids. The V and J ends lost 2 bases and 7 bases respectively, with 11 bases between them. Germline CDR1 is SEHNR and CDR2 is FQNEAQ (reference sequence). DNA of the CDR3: TGTGCCAGCAGCTTACGGGGGCTTGGTGAAAAACTGTTTTTT. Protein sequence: CASSLRGLGEKLFF.

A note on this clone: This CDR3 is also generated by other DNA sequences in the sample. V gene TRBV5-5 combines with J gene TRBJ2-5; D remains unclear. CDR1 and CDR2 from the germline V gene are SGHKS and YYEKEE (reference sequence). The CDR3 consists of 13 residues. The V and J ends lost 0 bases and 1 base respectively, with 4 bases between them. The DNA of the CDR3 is TGTGCCAGCAGCTTGGGGCCCCAAGAGACCCAGTACTTC. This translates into CASSLGPQETQYF.

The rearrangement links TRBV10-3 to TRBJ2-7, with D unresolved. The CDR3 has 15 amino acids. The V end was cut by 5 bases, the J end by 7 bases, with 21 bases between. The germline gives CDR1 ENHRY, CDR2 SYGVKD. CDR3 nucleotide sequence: TGTGCCATCAGTCCCAGCTCGCGAGGCGGCGGAGAGCAGTACTTC. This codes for CAISPSSRGGGEQYF.

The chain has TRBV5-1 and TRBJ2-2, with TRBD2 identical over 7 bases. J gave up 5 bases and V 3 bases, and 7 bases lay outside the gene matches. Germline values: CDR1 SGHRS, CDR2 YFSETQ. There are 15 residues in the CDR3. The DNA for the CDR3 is TGCGCCAGCAGCTGGGGGGACTATCTAACCGGGGAGCTGTTTTTT. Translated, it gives CASSWGDYLTGELFF.

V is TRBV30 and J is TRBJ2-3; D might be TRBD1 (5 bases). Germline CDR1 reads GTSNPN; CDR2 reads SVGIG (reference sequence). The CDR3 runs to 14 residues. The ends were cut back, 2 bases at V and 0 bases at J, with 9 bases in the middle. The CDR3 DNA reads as TGTGCCTGGAGTTTGGGGCATAGCACAGATACGCAGTATTTT. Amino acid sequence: CAWSLGHSTDTQYF.

The CDR3 bases are TGTGCCAGTAGTAAAGCAGGGGGTGGTGAGCCCCAGCATTTT. Its protein product is CASSKAGGGEPQHF. The gene calls are TRBV19 and TRBJ1-5, with TRBD1 matching 7 bases. Germline CDR1 is LNHDA and CDR2 is SQIVND (reference sequence). V gave up 4 bases and J gave up 8 bases; unmatched junction bases: 8. The CDR3 runs 14 residues.

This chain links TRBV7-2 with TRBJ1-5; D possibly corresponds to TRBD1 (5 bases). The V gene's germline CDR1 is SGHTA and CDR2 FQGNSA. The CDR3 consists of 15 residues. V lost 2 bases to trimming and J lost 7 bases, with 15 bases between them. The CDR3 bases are TGTGCCAGCAGCTTATTGGGCAGGGCATCCCAGCCCCAGCATTTT. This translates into CASSLLGRASQPQHF.

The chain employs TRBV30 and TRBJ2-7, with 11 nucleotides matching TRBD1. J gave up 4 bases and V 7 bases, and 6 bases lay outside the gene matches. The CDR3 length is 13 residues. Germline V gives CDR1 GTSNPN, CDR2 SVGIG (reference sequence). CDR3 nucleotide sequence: TGTGCCTACGGGACAGGGGGGATGTACGAGCAGTACTTC. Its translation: CAYGTGGMYEQYF.

The CDR3 nucleotides are TGCGCCAGCAGCCAAGATTCGTCGTCTGCCACAACTAATGAAAAACTGTTTTTT. Amino acid sequence: CASSQDSSSATTNEKLFF. The chain carries TRBV4-3 and TRBJ1-4; D not resolved. V lost 0 bases and J 0 bases, leaving 14 bases between the germline ends. This CDR3 is 18 amino acids long. CDR1 is LGHNA, CDR2 YSLEER, per germline.

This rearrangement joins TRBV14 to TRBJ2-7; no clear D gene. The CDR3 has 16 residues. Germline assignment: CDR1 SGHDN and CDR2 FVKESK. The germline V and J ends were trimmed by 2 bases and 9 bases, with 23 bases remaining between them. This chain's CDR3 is CASSQRKLAAASGQYF. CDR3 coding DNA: TGTGCCAGCAGCCAAAGAAAGTTGGCAGCCGCCTCGGGGCAGTACTTC. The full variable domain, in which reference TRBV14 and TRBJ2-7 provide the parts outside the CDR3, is EAGVTQFPSHSVIEKGQTVTLRCDPISGHDNLYWYRRVMGKEIKFLLHFVKESKQDESGMPNNRFLAERTGGTYSTLKVQPAELEDSGVYFCASSQRKLAAASGQYFGPGTRLTVT.